This entry lists 21 T cell receptor beta chains sequenced from one sample in a study of T cells after yellow fever vaccination (dated by TCRdb to 2018 to 2020). The sample's treatment or condition label, in plain terms: live attenuated yellow fever vaccine strain. The protocol used for the library was 5' RACE. The run used an Illumina HiSeq 2500. Starting from the raw public reads, TCRdb applied fastp trimming at Q25, assembled clones with MiXCR and retained in-frame beta chains. Each record represents a unique CDR3 protein, reported with the most common genes and DNA among its rows. For this sample there are some 110,000 distinct CDR3 sequences; roughly 8.9% appear just once. The ten largest clones capture 25% of the sample. Sequenced here: CD8+ T cells sorted from PBMCs, sampled 45 days after the yellow fever booster vaccination. These receptors were obtained from a young man who received the YFV17D yellow fever vaccine.

In this sample, this clonotype turned up a few times. The chain carries TRBV5-1 and TRBJ2-7; 10 nucleotides align to TRBD1. CDR1 and CDR2 (germline): SGHRS, YFSETQ. This CDR3 region has 15 residues. After removal of 4 bases from V and 2 bases from J, the junction contained 6 bases not matched to a gene. CDR3 DNA: TGCGCCAGCAGCGCCGGGACAGGGGTCGCCTACGAGCAGTACTTC. This translates into CASSAGTGVAYEQYF.

This clonotype was detected ten times or more. V is TRBV6-5 and J is TRBJ2-5; TRBD2 aligns across 10 bases. CDR1 is MNHEY, CDR2 SVGAGI, per germline. J was trimmed by 2 bases and V by 0 bases; bases with no gene match: 3. The CDR3 runs to 16 residues. The CDR3 nucleotides read TGTGCCAGCAGTTACTCGAGCGGGAGGGATCAAGAGACCCAGTACTTC. This sequence encodes CASSYSSGRDQETQYF.

This clonotype was observed many times. The chain couples TRBV6-2 or TRBV6-3 to TRBJ2-2; D gene unclear. The V gene lost 8 bases and the J gene lost 3 bases, with 7 bases spanning the gap. This CDR3 spans 12 amino acids. Per germline, CDR1 MNHEY and CDR2 SVGEGT. The CDR3 coding sequence is TGTGCCAGCCGGGTCCACACCGGGGAGCTGTTTTTT. It codes for CASRVHTGELFF.

This clonotype was counted many times. The chain is built from TRBV15 and TRBJ2-7; TRBD2 might be the D (5 bases). The CDR3 is 13 amino acids. V was pared by 3 bases and J by 4 bases, with 10 bases between. The V gene's germline CDR1 is LNHNV and CDR2 YYDKDF (reference sequence). The CDR3 here is CATSRELGYEQYF. DNA of the CDR3: TGTGCCACCAGCAGGGAACTAGGTTACGAGCAGTACTTC.

In its sample, this clonotype was seen many times. The chain has TRBV25-1 and TRBJ2-5; D remains ambiguous. Germline CDR1 is MGHDK and CDR2 is SYGVNS. Deletions cut 8 bases from V and 5 bases from J, with 18 bases between. This CDR3 has 14 residues. The CDR3: CASGGVGVKETQYF. CDR3 in DNA: TGTGCCAGCGGTGGGGTTGGTGTGAAGGAGACCCAGTACTTC. The entire variable domain, with the rest obtained from reference TRBV25-1 and TRBJ2-5, is as follows: EADIYQTPRYLVIGTGKKITLECSQTMGHDKMYWYQQDPGMELHLIHYSYGVNSTEKGDLSSESTVSRIRTEHFPLTLESARPSHTSQYLCASGGVGVKETQYFGPGTRLLVL.

The sample holds many counts of this clonotype. The chain is built from TRBV9 and TRBJ1-2, with D tentatively TRBD1 (5 bases). Germline V gene data show CDR1 as SGDLS and CDR2 as YYNGEE. V was cut by 4 bases and J by 1 base, with 8 bases left in between. The length of the CDR3 is 13 residues. CDR3 nucleotide sequence: TGTGCCAGCAGCAGGACAAGTAACTATGGCTACACCTTC. It encodes CASSRTSNYGYTF.

The table lists this clonotype with many counts. The chain combines TRBV29-1 with TRBJ2-1; D perhaps matches TRBD2 (5 bases). This CDR3 has 15 residues. The germline CDR1 and CDR2 sequences are SQVTM and ANQGSEA. The germline V and J ends were trimmed by 1 base and 5 bases, with 15 bases remaining between them. In nucleotides, the CDR3 is TGCAGCGTTGAAGGGACTTCTAGGGCCAACAATGAGCAGTTCTTC. Its translation is CSVEGTSRANNEQFF.

The chain links TRBV28 to TRBJ2-5; TRBD2 matches at 11 bases. This CDR3 has 19 residues. From germline, CDR1 is MDHEN and CDR2 SYDVKM. The ends lost 9 bases at V and 5 bases at J; junction bases unmatched: 23. The CDR3 DNA follows: TGTGCCAGAAATGCGAGGACAGGAGAGACTAGCGGGGATTGTGAGACCCAGTACTTC. It is translated as CARNARTGETSGDCETQYF.

The chain joins TRBV7-8 to TRBJ2-6, with D tentatively TRBD1 or TRBD2 (5 bases each). V lost 5 bases and J lost 2, with 13 bases in between. Germline values: CDR1 SGHVS, CDR2 FQNEAQ. The CDR3 sequence is 16 residues long. The CDR3 DNA follows: TGTGCCAGCAGCCCAGGCCCGGGACCTGGGGCCAACGTCCTGACTTTC. Residues: CASSPGPGPGANVLTF. Variable domain in full (rest from reference TRBV7-8 and TRBJ2-6): GAGVSQSPRYKVAKRGQDVALRCDPISGHVSLFWYQQALGQGPEFLTYFQNEAQLDKSGLPSDRFFAERPEGSVSTLKIQRTQQEDSAVYLCASSPGPGPGANVLTFGAGSRLTVL.

This clonotype has only a few counts. The rearrangement uses TRBV13 and TRBJ2-3; D is undetermined. Germline-derived CDR1 and CDR2 are PRHDT and FYEKMQ (reference sequence). The CDR3 totals 13 residues. Trimming took 4 bases from V and 9 from J, leaving 14 bases between them. The CDR3 nucleotides read TGTGCCAGCAGCTCCCGGACCCTCGGGACGCAGTATTTT. This encodes CASSSRTLGTQYF.

This clonotype was recorded at least ten times. The J gene is TRBJ2-3, the V gene TRBV21-1; the listed D gene, TRBD1, was not tested against the DNA. TRBV21-1 is reported as a pseudogene. This CDR3 is 15 amino acids long. The CDR3 reads CASSKRDRGTDTQYF. CDR3 coding DNA: TGTGCCAGCAGCAAGCGGGACAGGGGAACAGATACGCAGTATTTT.

This clonotype was counted only a few times. This chain links TRBV6-2 or TRBV6-3 with TRBJ2-7, with 7 bases that match TRBD1. CDR1 and CDR2 from the germline V gene are MNHEY and SVGEGT. After removal of 9 bases from V and 3 bases from J, the junction contained 5 bases not matched to a gene. This CDR3 is 12 amino acids long. The CDR3 bases are TGTGCCAGTCGACAGGGATACTACGAGCAGTACTTC. Its protein product is CASRQGYYEQYF.

This clonotype was detected ten times or more. As DNA, the CDR3 is TGTGCCAGCAGGACTGGGGGCGGGAGGTTCGCCTACGAGCAGTACTTC. This encodes CASRTGGGRFAYEQYF. The chain links TRBV27 to TRBJ2-7; TRBD2 matches at 8 bases. Per the germline V gene, CDR1 is MNHEY and CDR2 is SMNVEV (reference sequence). After removal of 6 bases from V and 2 bases from J, the junction contained 12 bases not matched to a gene. This CDR3 has 16 residues.

This chain connects TRBV18 to TRBJ2-7; 10 bases agree with TRBD1. CDR1 KGHSH and CDR2 LQKENI come from the germline V gene. With V trimmed by 0 bases and J by 6 bases, 5 bases remained unmatched. This CDR3 has 15 amino acids. The DNA of the CDR3 is TGTGCCAGCTCACCACCGGACAGGGGGTGGGGCGAGCAGTACTTC. This translates into CASSPPDRGWGEQYF.

Many counts were recorded for this clonotype. J is TRBJ2-7 and V is TRBV5-1; D is unresolved. The CDR3 has 14 residues. Per germline, CDR1 SGHRS and CDR2 YFSETQ. Trimming stripped 0 bases from V and 5 bases from J, with 12 bases between. The CDR3 coding sequence is TGCGCCAGCAGCTTGGGGTTCAGCTCGGACGAGCAGTACTTC. Translation gives CASSLGFSSDEQYF.

This clonotype was seen more than once but under ten times. This chain connects TRBV15 to TRBJ2-7; 7 bases line up with TRBD2. The CDR3 is 14 amino acids. J gave up 1 base and V 8 bases, and 8 bases lay outside the gene matches. CDR1 is LNHNV, CDR2 YYDKDF, per germline (reference sequence). CDR3 DNA: TGTGCCACCCGAGGGAGCGGGATATCCTACGAGCAGTACTTC. It translates to CATRGSGISYEQYF.

This clonotype was seen ten or more times. The V and J genes are TRBV27 and TRBJ2-1; D gene unclear. Germline V gene lookup returns CDR1 MNHEY and CDR2 SMNVEV (reference sequence). The CDR3 loop spans 14 amino acids. The V gene lost 3 bases and the J gene lost 0 bases, with 6 bases spanning the gap. Here the CDR3 reads CASSFVSSYNEQFF. CDR3 coding DNA: TGTGCCAGCAGTTTCGTGAGCTCCTACAATGAGCAGTTCTTC.

This clonotype has ten or more counts. The V and J genes are TRBV6-5 and TRBJ2-2; D unclear. Germline lookup yields CDR1 MNHEY and CDR2 SVGAGI. V lost 6 bases and J 1 base, leaving 0 bases between the germline ends. This CDR3 comprises 11 residues. The CDR3 DNA reads TGTGCCAGCAGGAACACCGGGGAGCTGTTTTTT. Its translation is CASRNTGELFF.

This clonotype has a count of ten or more. This chain connects TRBV9 to TRBJ2-2; D possibly corresponds to TRBD2 (5 bases). The CDR3 totals 17 residues. Germline CDR1 SGDLS, CDR2 YYNGEE. The ends were cut back, 0 bases at V and 6 bases at J, with 18 bases in the middle. CDR3: CASSVGGAARTAGELFF. The DNA of the CDR3 is TGTGCCAGCAGCGTAGGAGGAGCGGCCCGAACGGCCGGGGAGCTGTTTTTT.

At least ten counts were recorded for this clonotype. The rearrangement uses TRBV5-6 and TRBJ2-5; 7 bases fit TRBD2. Trimming cost V 2 bases and J 5 bases; bases outside gene matches: 9. This CDR3 has 15 amino acids. CDR1 SGHDT and CDR2 YYEEEE come from the germline V gene. CDR3 nucleotide sequence: TGTGCCAGCAGCTTCCTGAGGGAGGGCCGGGAGACCCAGTACTTC. This codes for CASSFLREGRETQYF.

This clonotype was observed at least ten times. This chain uses TRBV5-1 with TRBJ2-7; 9 positions agree with TRBD2. The CDR3 runs 14 residues. V shed 2 bases, J shed 6 bases, and the junction held 6 bases outside the gene matches. Germline-derived CDR1 and CDR2 are SGHRS and YFSETQ. CDR3 protein: CASSFAGGASEQYF. In nucleotides, the CDR3 is TGCGCCAGCAGCTTCGCGGGAGGGGCCTCCGAGCAGTACTTC.